This T cell receptor (beta chain) is from a study of shared clonotypes between healthy human individuals. About this clone itself: The antigen is unknown.

Evenly divided among several immunoSEQ plates was the genomic DNA of each subset. TCRdb's copy holds only in-frame clones and misses some; the assay was immunoSEQ multiplex PCR. Of fewer than 2.5 million clones listed, roughly 93% were seen once; the top ten hold 0.36%. CDR3 length equals 13 residues. The junction had 7 bases not matched to a gene; V was cut back by 6 bases and J by 8 bases. Germline V gene sequence: CDR1 MNHNS, CDR2 SASEGT. Study outcomes and limitations: Naive CD4 clonotypes were shared across a handful of donors at roughly 4.6%. Rarefaction revealed incomplete sorted-subset sequencing despite large depth.

The sequenced sample was naive CD4+ T cells from PBMCs. Noted subset: CD45RA+ positively selected. This receptor was obtained from a young man in good health. Some clones in this sample may be carry-over from other donors' samples. The rearrangement links TRBV6-1 to TRBJ2-1, with 7 bases matching TRBD2. The CDR3 DNA sequence: TGTGCCAGCAGAGGCGGGAGTCCCCATGAGCAGTTCTTC. As protein: CASRGGSPHEQFF.